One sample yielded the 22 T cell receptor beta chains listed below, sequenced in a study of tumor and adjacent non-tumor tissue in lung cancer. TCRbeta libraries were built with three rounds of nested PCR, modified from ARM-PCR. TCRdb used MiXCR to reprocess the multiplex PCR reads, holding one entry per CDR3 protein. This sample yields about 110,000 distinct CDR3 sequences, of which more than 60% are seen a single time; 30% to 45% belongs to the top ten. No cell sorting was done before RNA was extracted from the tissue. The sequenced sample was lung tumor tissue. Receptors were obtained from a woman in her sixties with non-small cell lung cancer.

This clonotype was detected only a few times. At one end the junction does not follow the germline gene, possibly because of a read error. The CDR3 reads CVSSRDRNTESLF. In nucleotides, the CDR3 is TGTGTCAGCAGCCGGGACCGCAACACTGAATCTCTCTTT. The genes are TRBV11-1 and TRBJ1-1; D perhaps matches TRBD1 (5 bases). The CDR3 runs 13 residues. CDR1 and CDR2 (germline): SGHAT, FQDESV (reference sequence).

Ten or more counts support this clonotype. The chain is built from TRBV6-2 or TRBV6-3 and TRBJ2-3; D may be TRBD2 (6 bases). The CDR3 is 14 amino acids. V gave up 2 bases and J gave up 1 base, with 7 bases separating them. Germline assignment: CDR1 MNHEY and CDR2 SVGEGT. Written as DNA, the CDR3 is TGTGCCAGCAGTTACGTAGCGGGCACAGATACGCAGTATTTT. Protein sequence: CASSYVAGTDTQYF.

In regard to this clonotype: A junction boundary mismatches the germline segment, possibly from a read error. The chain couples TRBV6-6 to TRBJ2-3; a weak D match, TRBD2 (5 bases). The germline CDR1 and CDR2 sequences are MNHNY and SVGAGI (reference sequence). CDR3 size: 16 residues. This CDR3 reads CVSGYSRLGGLDTQYF. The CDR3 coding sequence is TGTGTCAGCGGTTACTCGCGGCTAGGTGGTTTAGATACGCAGTATTTT.

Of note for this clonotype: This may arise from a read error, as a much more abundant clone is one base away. The CDR3 sequence: CASRLGVGTGSYEQYF. The DNA for the CDR3 is TGTGCCAGCAGATTAGGGGTCGGGACAGGCTCCTACGAGCAGTACTTC. The rearrangement links TRBV12-3 or TRBV12-4 to TRBJ2-7; 8 nucleotides agree with TRBD1. The CDR3 covers 16 residues.

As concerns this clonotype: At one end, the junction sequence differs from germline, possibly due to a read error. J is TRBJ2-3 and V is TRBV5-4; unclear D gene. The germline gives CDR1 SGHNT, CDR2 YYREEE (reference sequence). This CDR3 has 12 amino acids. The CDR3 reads CACSLLLDTQYF. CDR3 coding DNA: TGTGCCTGCAGCTTGTTACTAGATACGCAGTATTTT.

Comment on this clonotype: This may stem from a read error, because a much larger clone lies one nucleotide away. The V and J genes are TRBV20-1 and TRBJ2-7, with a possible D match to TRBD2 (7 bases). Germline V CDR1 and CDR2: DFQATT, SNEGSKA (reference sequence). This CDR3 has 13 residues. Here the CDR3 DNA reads TGCAGTCCTAGAGAGGGGGGGAAATACGAGCAGTACTTC. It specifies CSPREGGKYEQYF.

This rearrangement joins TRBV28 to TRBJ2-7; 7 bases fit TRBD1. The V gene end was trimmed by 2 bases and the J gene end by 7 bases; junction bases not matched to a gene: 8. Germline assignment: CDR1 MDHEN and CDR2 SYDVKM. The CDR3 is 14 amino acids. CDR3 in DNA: TGTGCCAGCAGTTTAATTAAGGGGGCGAGAGAGCAGTACTTC. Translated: CASSLIKGAREQYF.

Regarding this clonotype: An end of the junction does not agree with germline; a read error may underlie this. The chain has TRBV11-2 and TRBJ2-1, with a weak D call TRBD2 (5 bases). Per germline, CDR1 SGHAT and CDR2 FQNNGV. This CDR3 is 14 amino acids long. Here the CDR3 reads CVSSPQEREGEQFF. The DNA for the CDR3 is TGTGTCAGCAGCCCACAAGAGAGGGAAGGTGAACAGTTCTTC.

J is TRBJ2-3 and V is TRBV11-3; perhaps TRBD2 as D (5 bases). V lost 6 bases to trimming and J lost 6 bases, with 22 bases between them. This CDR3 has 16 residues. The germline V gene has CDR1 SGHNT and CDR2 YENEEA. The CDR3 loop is CASSLSGIWNADTQYF. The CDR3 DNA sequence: TGTGCCAGCAGTCTATCCGGGATATGGAACGCGGATACGCAGTATTTT.

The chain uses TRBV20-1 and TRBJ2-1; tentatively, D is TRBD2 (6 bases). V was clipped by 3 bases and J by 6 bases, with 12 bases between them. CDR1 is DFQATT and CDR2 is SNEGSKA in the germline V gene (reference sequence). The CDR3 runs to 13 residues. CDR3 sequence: CSASGLAANEQFF. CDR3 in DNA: TGCAGTGCTAGCGGATTAGCGGCCAATGAGCAGTTCTTC.

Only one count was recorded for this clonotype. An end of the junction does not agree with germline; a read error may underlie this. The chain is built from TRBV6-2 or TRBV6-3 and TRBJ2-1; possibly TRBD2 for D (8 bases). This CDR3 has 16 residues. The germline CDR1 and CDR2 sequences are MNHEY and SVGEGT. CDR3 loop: CTSSHRQGLDYNEQFF. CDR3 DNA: TGTACCAGCAGTCACAGACAGGGACTAGATTACAATGAGCAGTTCTTC.

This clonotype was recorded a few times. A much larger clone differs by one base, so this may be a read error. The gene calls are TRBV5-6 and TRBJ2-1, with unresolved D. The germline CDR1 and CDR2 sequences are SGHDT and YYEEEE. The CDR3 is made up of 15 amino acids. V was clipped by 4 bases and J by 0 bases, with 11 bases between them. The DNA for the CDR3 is TGTGCCAGCAGCCCCGGCCTGAACTCCTACAATGAGCAGTTCTTC. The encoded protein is CASSPGLNSYNEQFF.

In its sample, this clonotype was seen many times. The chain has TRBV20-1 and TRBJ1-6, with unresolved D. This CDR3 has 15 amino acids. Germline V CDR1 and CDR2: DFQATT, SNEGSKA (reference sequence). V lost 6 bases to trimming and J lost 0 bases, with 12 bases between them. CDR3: CSAGDSSSYNSPLHF. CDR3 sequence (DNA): TGCAGTGCGGGAGACTCGAGCTCCTATAATTCACCCCTCCACTTT.

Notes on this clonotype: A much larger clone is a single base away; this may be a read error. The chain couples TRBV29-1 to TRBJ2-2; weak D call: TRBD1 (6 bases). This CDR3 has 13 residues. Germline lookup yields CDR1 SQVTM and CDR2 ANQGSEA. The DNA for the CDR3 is TGCAGCGTTGGACAGGCCGACACCGGGGAGCTGTCTTTT. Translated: CSVGQADTGELSF.

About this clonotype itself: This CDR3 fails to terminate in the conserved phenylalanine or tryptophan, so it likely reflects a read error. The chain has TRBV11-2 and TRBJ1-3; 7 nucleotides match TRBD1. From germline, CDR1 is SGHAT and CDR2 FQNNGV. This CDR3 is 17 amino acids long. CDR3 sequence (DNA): TGTGCTAGTAGCTTCCGCGGGACAGCAGTCTTTGGAAACACCATATATCTT. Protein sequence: CASSFRGTAVFGNTIYL.

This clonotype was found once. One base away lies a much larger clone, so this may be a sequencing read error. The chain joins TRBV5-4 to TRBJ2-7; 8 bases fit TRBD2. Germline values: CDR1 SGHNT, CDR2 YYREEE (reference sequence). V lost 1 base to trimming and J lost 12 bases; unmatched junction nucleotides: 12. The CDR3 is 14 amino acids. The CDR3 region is CASSLTSGSLGLYF. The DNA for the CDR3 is TGTGCCAGCAGCTTGACTAGCGGATCCCTTGGGCTGTACTTC. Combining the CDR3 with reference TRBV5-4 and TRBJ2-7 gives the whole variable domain ETGVTQSPTHLIKTRGQQVTLRCSSQSGHNTVSWYQQALGQGPQFIFQYYREEENGRGNFPPRFSGLQFPNYSSELNVNALELDDSALYLCASSLTSGSLGLYFGPGTRLTVT.

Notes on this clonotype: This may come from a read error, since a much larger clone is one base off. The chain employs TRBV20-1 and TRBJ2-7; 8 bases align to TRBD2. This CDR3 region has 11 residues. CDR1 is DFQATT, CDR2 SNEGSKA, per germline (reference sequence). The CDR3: CCASPGGRQYF. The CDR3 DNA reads TGCTGTGCTAGCCCGGGGGGGCGGCAGTACTTC.

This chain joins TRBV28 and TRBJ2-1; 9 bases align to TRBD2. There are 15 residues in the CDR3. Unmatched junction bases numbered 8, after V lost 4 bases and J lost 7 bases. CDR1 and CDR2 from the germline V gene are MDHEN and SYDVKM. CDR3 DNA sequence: TGTGCCAGCAGTTCTGTAGCGGGAGTCTTAAATGAGCAGTTCTTC. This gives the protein CASSSVAGVLNEQFF.

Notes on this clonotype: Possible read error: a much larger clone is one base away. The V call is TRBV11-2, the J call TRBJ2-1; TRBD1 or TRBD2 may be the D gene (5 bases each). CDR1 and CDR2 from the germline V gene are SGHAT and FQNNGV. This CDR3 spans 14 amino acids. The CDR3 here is CATTPPGRGNEHFF. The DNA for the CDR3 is TGTGCCACCACCCCCCCGGGAAGGGGCAATGAGCACTTCTTC.

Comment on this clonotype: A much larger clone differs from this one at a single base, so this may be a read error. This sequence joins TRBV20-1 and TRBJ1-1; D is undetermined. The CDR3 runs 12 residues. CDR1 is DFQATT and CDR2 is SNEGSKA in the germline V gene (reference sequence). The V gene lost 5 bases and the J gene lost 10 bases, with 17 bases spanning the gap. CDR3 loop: CSAYYSGTRAFF. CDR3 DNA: TGCAGTGCTTATTACAGCGGTACGCGAGCTTTCTTT.

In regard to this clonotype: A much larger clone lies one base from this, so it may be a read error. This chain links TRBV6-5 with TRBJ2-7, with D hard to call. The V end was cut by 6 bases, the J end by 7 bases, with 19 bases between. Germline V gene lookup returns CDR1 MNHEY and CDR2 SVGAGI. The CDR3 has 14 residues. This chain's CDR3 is CASSPDRVTLEQYF. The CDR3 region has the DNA TGTGCCAGCAGCCCTGATCGGGTGACGTTGGAGCAGTACTTC.

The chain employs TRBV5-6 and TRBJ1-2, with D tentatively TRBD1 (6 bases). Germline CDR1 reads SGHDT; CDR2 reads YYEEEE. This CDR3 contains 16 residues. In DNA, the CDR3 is TGTACTAGCAGCTTGTGGCGGGACATACCTAACTATGGCTACACCTTC. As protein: CTSSLWRDIPNYGYTF.